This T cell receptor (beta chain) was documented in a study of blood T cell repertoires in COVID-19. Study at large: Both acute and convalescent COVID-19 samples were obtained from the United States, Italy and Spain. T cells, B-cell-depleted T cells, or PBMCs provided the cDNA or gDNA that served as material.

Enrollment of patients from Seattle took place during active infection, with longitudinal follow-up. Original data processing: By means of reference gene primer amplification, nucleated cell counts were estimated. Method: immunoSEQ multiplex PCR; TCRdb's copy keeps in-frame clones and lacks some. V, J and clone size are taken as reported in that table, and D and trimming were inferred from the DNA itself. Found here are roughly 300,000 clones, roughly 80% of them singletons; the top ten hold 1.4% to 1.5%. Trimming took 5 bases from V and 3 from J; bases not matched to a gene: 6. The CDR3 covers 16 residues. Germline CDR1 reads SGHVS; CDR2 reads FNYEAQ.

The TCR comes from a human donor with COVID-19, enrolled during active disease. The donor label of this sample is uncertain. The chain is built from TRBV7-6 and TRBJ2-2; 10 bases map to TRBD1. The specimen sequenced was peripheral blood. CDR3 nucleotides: TGTGCCAGCAGCCAGAGACAGGGGGCGTACACCGGGGAGCTGTTTTTT. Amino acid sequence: CASSQRQGAYTGELFF.